Given below is one T cell receptor beta chain in context. The antigen remains unidentified. V gave up 0 bases and J gave up 4 bases; unmatched junction bases: 8. From germline, CDR1 is LNHNV and CDR2 YYDKDF (reference sequence). This CDR3 is built from 17 residues. The sample comes from a study of cytomegalovirus exposure and HLA in healthy donors. Study-wide points: In vitro testing confirmed a few CMV-associated chains as specific for CMV antigens. Investigators reported over 150 TCR beta chains as tied to cytomegalovirus.

PCR primers comprised 60 Vbeta and 13 Jbeta primers. Original processing notes: About 12 million of the roughly 80 million unique TCR beta chains counted in a later analysis were shared. Using immunoSEQ multiplex PCR, the repertoire was profiled, and TCRdb retains in-frame clones only, with some absent. D and trimming come from the DNA, and the V and J calls and clone size come from that table. The sample has approximately 84,000 clones, approximately 69% seen once. The study sampled nominally healthy donors, though unrecorded immune exposures were likely. This sequence originates from a man aged 35 to 55 in good health and CMV-seropositive. Sample: PBMCs. This chain uses TRBV15 with TRBJ2-5; 10 bases agree with TRBD1. The CDR3 here is CATSRDRGQGFPETQYF. CDR3 nucleotide sequence: TGTGCCACCAGCAGAGATAGGGGACAGGGGTTTCCAGAGACCCAGTACTTC.